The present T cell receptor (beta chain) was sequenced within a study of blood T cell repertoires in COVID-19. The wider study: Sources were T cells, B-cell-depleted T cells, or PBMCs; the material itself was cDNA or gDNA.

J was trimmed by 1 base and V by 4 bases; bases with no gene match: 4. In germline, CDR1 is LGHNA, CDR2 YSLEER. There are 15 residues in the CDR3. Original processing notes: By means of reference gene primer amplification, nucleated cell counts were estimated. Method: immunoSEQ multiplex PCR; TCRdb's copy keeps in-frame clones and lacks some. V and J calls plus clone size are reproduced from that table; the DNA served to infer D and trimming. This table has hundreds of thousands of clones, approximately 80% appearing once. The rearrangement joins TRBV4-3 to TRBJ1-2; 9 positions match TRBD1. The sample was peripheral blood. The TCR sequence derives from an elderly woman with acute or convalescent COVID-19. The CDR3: CASSPTTGGNYGYTF. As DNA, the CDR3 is TGCGCCAGCAGCCCGACGACAGGGGGTAACTATGGCTACACCTTC.